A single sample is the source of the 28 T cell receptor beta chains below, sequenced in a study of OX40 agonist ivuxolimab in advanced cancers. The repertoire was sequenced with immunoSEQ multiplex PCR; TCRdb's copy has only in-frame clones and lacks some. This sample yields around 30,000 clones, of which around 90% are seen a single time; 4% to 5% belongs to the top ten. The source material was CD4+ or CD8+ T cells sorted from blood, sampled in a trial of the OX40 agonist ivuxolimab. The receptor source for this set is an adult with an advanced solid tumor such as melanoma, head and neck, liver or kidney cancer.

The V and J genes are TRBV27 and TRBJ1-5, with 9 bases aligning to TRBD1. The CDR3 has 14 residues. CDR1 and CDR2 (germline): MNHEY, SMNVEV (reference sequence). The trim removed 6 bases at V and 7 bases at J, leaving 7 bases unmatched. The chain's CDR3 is CASRPTGGAQPQHF. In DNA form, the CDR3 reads TGTGCCAGCAGGCCTACAGGGGGCGCCCAGCCCCAGCATTTT.

This chain's CDR3 is CASSKSSGDQPQHF. CDR3 nucleotides: TGTGCCAGCAGTAAAAGCAGTGGGGATCAGCCCCAGCATTTT. V gene TRBV2 combines with J gene TRBJ1-5; D unresolved. The germline V and J ends were trimmed by 5 bases and 5 bases, with 13 bases remaining between them. Germline CDR1 SNHLY, CDR2 FYNNEI. The CDR3 length is 14 residues.

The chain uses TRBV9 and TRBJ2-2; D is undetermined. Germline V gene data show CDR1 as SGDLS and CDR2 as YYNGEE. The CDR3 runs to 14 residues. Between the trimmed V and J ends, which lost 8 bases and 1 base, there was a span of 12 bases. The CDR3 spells CASRFEGNTGELFF. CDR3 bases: TGTGCCAGTCGATTTGAAGGGAACACCGGGGAGCTGTTTTTT.

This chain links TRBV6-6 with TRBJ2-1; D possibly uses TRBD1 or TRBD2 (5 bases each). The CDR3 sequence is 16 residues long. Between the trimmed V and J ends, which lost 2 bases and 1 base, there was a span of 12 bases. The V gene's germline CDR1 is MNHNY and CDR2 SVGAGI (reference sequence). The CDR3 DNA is TGTGCCAGCAGTTACGAACGGGACGGTTCCTACAATGAGCAGTTCTTC. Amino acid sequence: CASSYERDGSYNEQFF.

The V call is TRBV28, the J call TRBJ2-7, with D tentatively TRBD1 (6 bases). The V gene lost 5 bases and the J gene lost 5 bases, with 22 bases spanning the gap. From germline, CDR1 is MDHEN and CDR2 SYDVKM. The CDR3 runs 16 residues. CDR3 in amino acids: CASSLPGVSPLHEQYF. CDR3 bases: TGTGCCAGCAGTCTACCAGGGGTTTCCCCCCTTCACGAGCAGTACTTC.

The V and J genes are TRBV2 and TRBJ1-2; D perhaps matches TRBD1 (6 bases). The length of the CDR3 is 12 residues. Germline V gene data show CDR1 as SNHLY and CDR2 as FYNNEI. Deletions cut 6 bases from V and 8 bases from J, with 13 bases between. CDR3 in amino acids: CASRRTVGGYTF. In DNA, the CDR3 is TGTGCCAGCAGGAGGACAGTAGGCGGCTACACCTTC.

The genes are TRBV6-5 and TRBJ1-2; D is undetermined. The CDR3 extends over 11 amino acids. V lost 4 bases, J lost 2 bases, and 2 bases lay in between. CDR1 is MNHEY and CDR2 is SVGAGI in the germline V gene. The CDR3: CASSSNYGYTF. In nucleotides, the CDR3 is TGTGCCAGCAGTTCCAACTATGGCTACACCTTC.

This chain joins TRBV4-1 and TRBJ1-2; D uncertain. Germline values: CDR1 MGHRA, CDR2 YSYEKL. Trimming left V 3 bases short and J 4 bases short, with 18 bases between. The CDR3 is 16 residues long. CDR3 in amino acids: CASSQPGRARTYGYTF. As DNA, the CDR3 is TGCGCCAGCAGCCAGCCCGGGAGGGCTCGAACCTATGGCTACACCTTC.

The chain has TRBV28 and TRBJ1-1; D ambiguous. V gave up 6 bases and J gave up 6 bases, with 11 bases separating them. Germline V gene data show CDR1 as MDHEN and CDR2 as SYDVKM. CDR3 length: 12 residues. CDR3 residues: CASSLSGAEAFF. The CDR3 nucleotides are TGTGCCAGCAGCCTATCCGGGGCTGAAGCTTTCTTT.

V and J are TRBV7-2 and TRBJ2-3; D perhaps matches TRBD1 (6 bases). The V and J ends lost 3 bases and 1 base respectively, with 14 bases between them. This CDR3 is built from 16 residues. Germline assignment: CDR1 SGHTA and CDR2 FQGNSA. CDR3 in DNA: TGTGCCAGCAGCTTTCTGGGGGCGTTGGGCACAGATACGCAGTATTTT. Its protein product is CASSFLGALGTDTQYF. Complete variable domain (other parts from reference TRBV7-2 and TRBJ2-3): GAGVSQSPSNKVTEKGKDVELRCDPISGHTALYWYRQSLGQGLEFLIYFQGNSAPDKSGLPSDRFSAERTGGSVSTLTIQRTQQEDSAVYLCASSFLGALGTDTQYFGPGTRLTVL.

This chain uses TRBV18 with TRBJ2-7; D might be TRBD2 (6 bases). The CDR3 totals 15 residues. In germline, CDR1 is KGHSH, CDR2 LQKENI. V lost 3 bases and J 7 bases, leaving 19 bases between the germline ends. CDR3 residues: CASSPLGGTTGEQYF. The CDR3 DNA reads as TGTGCCAGCTCACCTTTGGGAGGAACTACGGGGGAGCAGTACTTC.

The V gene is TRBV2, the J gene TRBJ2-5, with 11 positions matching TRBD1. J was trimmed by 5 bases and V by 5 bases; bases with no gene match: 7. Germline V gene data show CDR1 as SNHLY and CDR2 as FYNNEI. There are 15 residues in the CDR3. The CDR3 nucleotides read TGTGCCAGCAGTCCCGGGACAGGGGGGTTGGAGACCCAGTACTTC. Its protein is CASSPGTGGLETQYF. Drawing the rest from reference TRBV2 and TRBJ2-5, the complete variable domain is EPEVTQTPSHQVTQMGQEVILRCVPISNHLYFYWYRQILGQKVEFLVSFYNNEISEKSEIFDDQFSVERPDGSNFTLKIRSTKLEDSAMYFCASSPGTGGLETQYFGPGTRLLVL.

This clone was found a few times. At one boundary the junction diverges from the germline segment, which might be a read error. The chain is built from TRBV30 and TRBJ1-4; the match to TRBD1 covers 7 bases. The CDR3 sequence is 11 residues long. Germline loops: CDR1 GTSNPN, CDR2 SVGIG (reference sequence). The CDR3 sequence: CACRTGPGLIF. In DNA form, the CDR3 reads TGTGCCTGCCGGACAGGCCCTGGATTGATTTTT.

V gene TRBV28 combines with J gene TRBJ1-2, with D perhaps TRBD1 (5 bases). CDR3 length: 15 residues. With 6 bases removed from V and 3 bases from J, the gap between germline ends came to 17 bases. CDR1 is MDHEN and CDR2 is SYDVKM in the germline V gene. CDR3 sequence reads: CASSARGKWDYGYTF. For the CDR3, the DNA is TGTGCCAGCAGCGCCCGGGGGAAGTGGGACTATGGCTACACCTTC.

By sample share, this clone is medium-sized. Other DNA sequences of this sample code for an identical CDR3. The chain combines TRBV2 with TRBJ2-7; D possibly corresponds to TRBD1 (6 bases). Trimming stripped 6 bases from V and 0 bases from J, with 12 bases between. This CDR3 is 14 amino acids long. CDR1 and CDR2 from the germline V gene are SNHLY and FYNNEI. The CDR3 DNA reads TGTGCCAGCAGGACCACAGGGAGCTCCTACGAGCAGTACTTC. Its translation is CASRTTGSSYEQYF.

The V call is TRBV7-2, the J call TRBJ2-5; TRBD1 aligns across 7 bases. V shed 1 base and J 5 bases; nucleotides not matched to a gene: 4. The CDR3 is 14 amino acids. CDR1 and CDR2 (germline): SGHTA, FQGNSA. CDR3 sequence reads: CASSLDRGVETQYF. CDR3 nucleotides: TGTGCCAGCAGCTTAGACAGGGGAGTGGAGACCCAGTACTTC.

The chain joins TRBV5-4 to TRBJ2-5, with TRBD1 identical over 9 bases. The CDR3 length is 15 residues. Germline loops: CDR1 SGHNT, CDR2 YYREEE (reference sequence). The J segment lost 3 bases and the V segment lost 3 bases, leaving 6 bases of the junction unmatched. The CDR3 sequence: CASSSGQGREETQYF. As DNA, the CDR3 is TGTGCCAGCAGCTCCGGACAGGGGCGTGAAGAGACCCAGTACTTC.

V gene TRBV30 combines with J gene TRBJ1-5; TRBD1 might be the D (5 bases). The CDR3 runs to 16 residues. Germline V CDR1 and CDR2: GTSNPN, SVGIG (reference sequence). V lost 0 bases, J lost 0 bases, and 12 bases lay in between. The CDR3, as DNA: TGTGCCTGGAGTGTTTCAGGGTCCTATAGCAATCAGCCCCAGCATTTT. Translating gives CAWSVSGSYSNQPQHF.

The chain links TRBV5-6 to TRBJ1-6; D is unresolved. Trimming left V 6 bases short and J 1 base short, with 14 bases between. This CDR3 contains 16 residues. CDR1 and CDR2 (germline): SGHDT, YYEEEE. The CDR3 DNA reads TGTGCCAGCACCCCGAAGGGTTCATCCTATAATTCACCCCTCCACTTT. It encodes CASTPKGSSYNSPLHF.

CDR3 amino acids: CASSTRLLGGETQYF. The DNA for the CDR3 is TGTGCCAGCAGCACCCGACTACTAGGGGGAGAGACCCAGTACTTC. This chain links TRBV5-6 with TRBJ2-5; D possibly corresponds to TRBD1 (6 bases). CDR1 and CDR2 (germline): SGHDT, YYEEEE. This CDR3 comprises 15 residues. Trimming removed 4 bases at V and 4 bases at J, with 17 bases between.

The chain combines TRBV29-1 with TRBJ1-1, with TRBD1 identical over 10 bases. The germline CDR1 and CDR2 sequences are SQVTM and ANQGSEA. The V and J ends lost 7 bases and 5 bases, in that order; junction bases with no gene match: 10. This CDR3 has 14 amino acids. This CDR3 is CSASGRTGGTEAFF. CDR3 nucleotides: TGCAGCGCCAGTGGTAGGACAGGGGGGACTGAAGCTTTCTTT.

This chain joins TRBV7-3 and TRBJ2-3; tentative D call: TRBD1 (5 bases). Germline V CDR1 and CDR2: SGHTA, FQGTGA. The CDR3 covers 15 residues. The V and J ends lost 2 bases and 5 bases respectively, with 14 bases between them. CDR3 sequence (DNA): TGTGCCAGCAGCTTACAACCAGGGATACTAGATACGCAGTATTTT. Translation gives CASSLQPGILDTQYF.

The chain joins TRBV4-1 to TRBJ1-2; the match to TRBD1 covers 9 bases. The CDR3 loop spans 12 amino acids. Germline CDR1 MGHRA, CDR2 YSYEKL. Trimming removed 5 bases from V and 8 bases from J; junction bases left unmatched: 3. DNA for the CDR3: TGCGCCAGCAGCTCCACAGGGGGCGGCTACACCTTC. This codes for CASSSTGGGYTF.

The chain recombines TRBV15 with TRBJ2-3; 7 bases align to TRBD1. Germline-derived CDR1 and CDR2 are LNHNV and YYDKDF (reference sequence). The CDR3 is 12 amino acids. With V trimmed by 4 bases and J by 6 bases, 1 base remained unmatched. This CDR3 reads CATSIQGDTQYF. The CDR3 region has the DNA TGTGCCACCAGCATACAGGGGGATACGCAGTATTTT.

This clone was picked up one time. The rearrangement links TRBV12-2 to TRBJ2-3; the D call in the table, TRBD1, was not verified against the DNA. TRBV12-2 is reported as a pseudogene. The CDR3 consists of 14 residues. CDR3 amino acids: CASRLEGGAYTQYF. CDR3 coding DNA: TGTGCAAGTCGCTTAGAAGGGGGCGCATATACGCAGTATTTT.

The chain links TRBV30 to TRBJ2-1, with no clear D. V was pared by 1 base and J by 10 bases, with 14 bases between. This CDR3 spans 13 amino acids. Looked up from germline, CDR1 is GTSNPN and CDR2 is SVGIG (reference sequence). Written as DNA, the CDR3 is TGTGCCTGGAGTGGGTCTCGTATGAACGAGCAGTTCTTC. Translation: CAWSGSRMNEQFF.

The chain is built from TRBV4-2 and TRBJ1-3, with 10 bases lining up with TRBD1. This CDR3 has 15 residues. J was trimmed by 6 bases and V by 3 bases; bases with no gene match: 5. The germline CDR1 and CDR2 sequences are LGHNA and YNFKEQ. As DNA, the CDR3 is TGTGCCAGCAGCCAGGCCGGGACAGGGGAAAACACCATATATTTT. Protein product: CASSQAGTGENTIYF.

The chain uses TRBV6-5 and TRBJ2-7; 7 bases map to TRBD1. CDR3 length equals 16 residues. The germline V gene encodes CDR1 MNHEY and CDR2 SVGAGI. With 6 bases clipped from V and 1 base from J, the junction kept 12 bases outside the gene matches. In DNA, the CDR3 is TGTGCCAGCAGATACCTATGGGACAGTCGTTCCTACGAGCAGTACTTC. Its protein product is CASRYLWDSRSYEQYF.